This entry features one T cell receptor (beta chain) sequence. The data originate from a study of shared clonotypes between healthy human individuals. Using about 0.2 ug DNA, around 30,000 T cell genomes, the sorted-subset replicate PCRs were run. The data were produced by immunoSEQ multiplex PCR, yet TCRdb's version contains in-frame clones alone and is incomplete. Of approximately 2,300,000 clones listed, just under 95% are singletons. CDR1 is SGHAT and CDR2 is FQNNGV in the germline V gene. The CDR3 runs to 20 residues. V gave up 0 bases and J gave up 0 bases, with 18 bases separating them. The sequencing sample was made of naive CD4+ T cells from PBMCs. Subset meaning: CD45RA+ positively selected. The sequence came from a man between 18 and 29 years old in good health. Some clones in this sample may be carry-over from other donors' samples. The chain joins TRBV11-2 to TRBJ2-6; D possibly corresponds to TRBD2 (5 bases). CDR3 coding DNA: TGTGCCAGCAGCTTAGATGGATGGGGAGTCTCCCGCTCTGGGGCCAACGTCCTGACTTTC. Translated, it gives CASSLDGWGVSRSGANVLTF.